This T cell receptor (beta chain) came from a study of cytomegalovirus exposure and HLA in healthy donors. About the study: Roughly 89 million unique TCR sequences came from HLA-typed donors in an early release.

On this clone itself: Its antigen is unknown.

Whole-study results and caveats: Later work showed greater clonal expansion in HLA-associated TCR beta chains than in equally common others.

CDR3 length: 16 residues. Germline V gives CDR1 GTSNPN, CDR2 SVGIG (reference sequence). The ends lost 8 bases at V and 4 bases at J; junction bases unmatched: 18. The primer mix had 60 Vbeta and 13 Jbeta primers. Using immunoSEQ multiplex PCR, the repertoire was profiled, and TCRdb retains in-frame clones only, with some absent. The sample records under 200,000 clones, around 83% being singletons. The TCR originated in a male donor in good health and CMV-seropositive. The chain carries TRBV30 and TRBJ2-3; 7 positions agree with TRBD1. The sample taken for sequencing was PBMCs. CDR3 DNA sequence: TGTGCCAGAACAAGAGAACAGGGGTTCCTGTCAGATACGCAGTATTTT. Its translation: CARTREQGFLSDTQYF.